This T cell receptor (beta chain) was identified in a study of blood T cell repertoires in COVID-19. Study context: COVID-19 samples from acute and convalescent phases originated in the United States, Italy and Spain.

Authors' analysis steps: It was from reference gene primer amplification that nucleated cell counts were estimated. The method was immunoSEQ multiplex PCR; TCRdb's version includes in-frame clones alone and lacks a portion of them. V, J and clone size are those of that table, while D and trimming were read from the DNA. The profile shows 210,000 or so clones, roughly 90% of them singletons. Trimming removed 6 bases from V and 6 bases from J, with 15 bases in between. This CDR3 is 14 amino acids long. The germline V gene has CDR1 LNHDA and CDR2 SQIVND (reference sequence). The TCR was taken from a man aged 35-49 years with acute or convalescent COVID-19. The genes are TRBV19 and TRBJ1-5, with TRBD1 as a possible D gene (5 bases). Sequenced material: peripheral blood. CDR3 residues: CASSQNPGVQPQHF. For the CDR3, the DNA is TGTGCCAGTAGCCAAAACCCGGGGGTTCAGCCCCAGCATTTT. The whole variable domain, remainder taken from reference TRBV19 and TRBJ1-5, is DGGITQSPKYLFRKEGQNVTLSCEQNLNHDAMYWYRQDPGQGLRLIYYSQIVNDFQKGDIAEGYSVSREKKESFPLTVTSAQKNPTAFYLCASSQNPGVQPQHFGDGTRLSIL.